Below, 7 T cell receptor beta chains from the same sample are listed, as sequenced in a study of beta chain features in type 1 diabetes (dated by TCRdb to the late 2010s). Study-wide conclusions, independent of this receptor: In all four CD4+ subsets, TCRB CDR3 length was moderately but significantly shorter in type 1 diabetes patients.

These receptors have no known antigen. Library preparation used the immunoSEQ multiplex PCR assay. The High Capacity cDNA Reverse Transcription Kit was used to reverse transcribe all of the isolated RNA, meaning that expressed TCRB transcripts were what got sequenced. TCRdb retrieved this table from immuneACCESS and kept in-frame rearrangements only. Not all clones are present; in checked studies, unresolved V genes account for under half, and no reason is known for the remainder. The sample data list 500,000 to 650,000 clones, and approximately 13% of these were observed just once. 0.09% to 0.15% of the sample rests with the top ten. The sequencing sample was made of naive CD4+ T cells from blood. The cell subset or site label here, explained by the study, means: true naive CD4+ T cells. The receptors were sampled from a man aged 25-45 years with type 1 diabetes.

The DNA of the CDR3 is TGCGCCAGCAGCTTGATCGTAGAAGGTTCAGATACGCAGTATTTT. Amino acid sequence: CASSLIVEGSDTQYF. The rearrangement joins TRBV5-1 to TRBJ2-3; no clear D gene. This CDR3 region has 15 residues. Trimming left V 1 base short and J 4 bases short, with 13 bases between. Germline CDR1 and CDR2: SGHRS and YFSETQ.

In this sample, this clone turned up a few times. The chain combines TRBV4-3 with TRBJ2-7; tentative D call: TRBD1 (6 bases). Germline CDR1 reads LGHNA; CDR2 reads YSLEER. Deletions cut 2 bases from V and 3 bases from J, with 14 bases between. CDR3 length equals 15 residues. CDR3 sequence (DNA): TGCGCCAGCAGCCAATACCGGGACACGCACTACGAGCAGTACTTC. Translated: CASSQYRDTHYEQYF.

A few counts support this clone. The chain carries TRBV6-5 and TRBJ1-3, with D possibly matching TRBD1 (6 bases). The CDR3 extends over 16 amino acids. Germline lookup yields CDR1 MNHEY and CDR2 SVGAGI. V dropped 0 bases and J dropped 0 bases, with 9 bases sitting between them. This CDR3 is CASSYSGDNSGNTIYF. The CDR3 DNA reads TGTGCCAGCAGTTACTCAGGGGACAACTCTGGAAACACCATATATTTT.

This clone was seen a handful of times. V usage is TRBV9 and J usage is TRBJ1-3; 9 bases are shared with TRBD1. The junction had 5 bases not matched to a gene; V was cut back by 0 bases and J by 4 bases. This CDR3 has 16 amino acids. Germline CDR1 and CDR2: SGDLS and YYNGEE. The CDR3 DNA sequence: TGTGCCAGCAGCGTAGAAGTGGGACAGGGAGGAAACACCATATATTTT. Its protein is CASSVEVGQGGNTIYF.

V is TRBV4-3 and J is TRBJ1-6, with TRBD1 as a possible D gene (5 bases). Germline V gives CDR1 LGHNA, CDR2 YSLEER. This CDR3 contains 16 residues. Between the trimmed V and J ends, which lost 0 bases and 3 bases, there was a span of 9 bases. In DNA form, the CDR3 reads TGCGCCAGCAGCCAAGATGCCGACAGCTATAATTCACCCCTCCACTTT. Its translation: CASSQDADSYNSPLHF.

This clone has more than one count but fewer than ten. This chain connects TRBV9 to TRBJ2-5; D unclear. The CDR3 extends over 9 amino acids. From germline, CDR1 is SGDLS and CDR2 YYNGEE. The V end was cut by 3 bases, the J end by 9 bases, with 3 bases between. CDR3 residues: CASSGPQYF. DNA for the CDR3: TGTGCCAGCAGCGGGCCCCAGTACTTC.

This clone was seen only a few times. The rearrangement uses TRBV2 and TRBJ2-3; possibly TRBD2 for D (5 bases). Germline loops: CDR1 SNHLY, CDR2 FYNNEI. Trimming took off 8 bases at V and 5 bases at J, with 14 bases between the two ends. This CDR3 is 13 amino acids long. CDR3 DNA: TGTGCCAGCCTCTATCGGGCGGGAGATACGCAGTATTTT. Residues: CASLYRAGDTQYF.